Only one count was recorded for the clone carrying this TCR beta chain. Its antigen remains unknown. Produced via immunoSEQ multiplex PCR; TCRdb's table is partial and in-frame only. The sample lists some 180,000 clones; approximately 92% were seen once. The data belong to a study of T cell responses to AZD1222 COVID-19 vaccine. The CDR3 contains 13 residues. Germline-derived CDR1 and CDR2 are SGHAT and FQNNGV. Trimming removed 3 bases at V and 9 bases at J, with 13 bases between. Overall study findings and caveats: Most donors were white British and more were female, and clonal diversity was possibly underestimated. Mapped onto spike, vaccine-associated CD4 TCRs spanned it and were dominant at 160-218 and 743-854. No day 14 peak samples; only post-peak repertoires were characterized.

This receptor was obtained from an adult who received the MenACWY meningococcal vaccine as a control. The sequencing here drew on peripheral blood, taken 28 days after the second dose of the MenACWY control vaccine. This chain connects TRBV11-2 to TRBJ2-3; D is ambiguous. The CDR3 protein is CASSFDHSKTQYF. The CDR3 DNA follows: TGTGCCAGCAGCTTCGACCATTCCAAAACGCAGTATTTT. The full variable domain, with the rest looked up from reference TRBV11-2 and TRBJ2-3, is EAGVAQSPRYKIIEKRQSVAFWCNPISGHATLYWYQQILGQGPKLLIQFQNNGVVDDSQLPKDRFSAERLKGVDSTLKIQPAKLEDSAVYLCASSFDHSKTQYFGPGTRLTVL.